Presented here are 17 T cell receptor beta chains from one specimen sequenced in a study of cytomegalovirus exposure and HLA in healthy donors listed by TCRdb under 2017. Receptors were amplified or captured by the immunoSEQ multiplex PCR assay. The multiplex PCR relied on a mix of 60 forward primers for TCR Vbeta segments and 13 reverse primers for TCR Jbeta segments. What TCRdb holds here is the immuneACCESS table cut down to in-frame rearrangements. Part of the clones is not present; checked against another copy, under half of the missing clones reflect an unresolved V gene, and the others are unexplained. Within this sample are 160,000 or so clones, with 79% of them counted one time only. In total, the top ten clones hold around 0.69% of the sample. Sample: PBMCs. These receptors originate from a woman in her thirties or forties in good health and CMV-seronegative.

The chain has TRBV10-3 and TRBJ2-1; possible D gene TRBD2, 6 bases. Germline V gives CDR1 ENHRY, CDR2 SYGVKD. Trimming left V 7 bases short and J 2 bases short, with 9 bases between. This CDR3 region has 13 residues. CDR3 region: CAITPGAYNEQFF. The CDR3 region has the DNA TGTGCCATCACCCCGGGGGCCTACAATGAGCAGTTCTTC.

The V and J genes are TRBV6-1 and TRBJ2-2, with 12 bases that match TRBD2. The CDR3 runs 15 residues. With 2 bases clipped from V and 8 bases from J, the junction kept 3 bases outside the gene matches. Looked up from germline, CDR1 is MNHNS and CDR2 is SASEGT. The CDR3, as DNA: TGTGCCAGCAGTGAACTAGCGGGGGGGCAAGGGGAGCTGTTTTTT. It is translated as CASSELAGGQGELFF.

The chain has TRBV4-3 and TRBJ1-2; TRBD1 matches 8 bases. CDR1 and CDR2 (germline): LGHNA, YSLEER. This CDR3 is built from 16 residues. Unmatched junction bases numbered 8, after V lost 2 bases and J lost 3 bases. This chain's CDR3 is CASSQRTGLFDYGYTF. In DNA form, the CDR3 reads TGCGCCAGCAGCCAACGGACAGGGCTGTTCGACTATGGCTACACCTTC.

V is TRBV30 and J is TRBJ2-7; 9 bases agree with TRBD2. This CDR3 has 13 amino acids. Germline V gene data show CDR1 as GTSNPN and CDR2 as SVGIG (reference sequence). Trimming took 2 bases from V and 6 from J; bases not matched to a gene: 5. The CDR3 here is CAWSHLAGTEQYF. CDR3 sequence (DNA): TGTGCCTGGAGTCATCTAGCGGGAACCGAGCAGTACTTC.

The chain uses TRBV29-1 and TRBJ2-7, with D tentatively TRBD1 (6 bases). CDR1 and CDR2 (germline): SQVTM, ANQGSEA. V was pared by 5 bases and J by 5 bases, with 22 bases between. The CDR3 consists of 15 residues. The CDR3 nucleotides are TGCAGCGTTTACCATCAGGGGACGATAGATAACGAGCAGTACTTC. Translated: CSVYHQGTIDNEQYF.

The chain uses TRBV7-2 and TRBJ2-7; 11 nucleotides align to TRBD2. The CDR3 spans 17 residues. With 5 bases clipped from V and 2 bases from J, the junction kept 11 bases outside the gene matches. CDR1 and CDR2 (germline): SGHTA, FQGNSA. The CDR3 DNA sequence: TGTGCCAGCAGCCCGGGGGGTATAGCGGGGGGGACCTACGAGCAGTACTTC. This sequence encodes CASSPGGIAGGTYEQYF.

This sequence joins TRBV5-6 and TRBJ1-5; D might be TRBD1 (6 bases). In germline, CDR1 is SGHDT, CDR2 YYEEEE. The CDR3 is 14 residues long. Deletions cut 2 bases from V and 4 bases from J, with 10 bases between. For the CDR3, the DNA is TGTGCCAGCAGCTTCAGCAGGGGAAATCAGCCCCAGCATTTT. Amino acids: CASSFSRGNQPQHF.

The chain is built from TRBV11-2 and TRBJ2-6; 7 positions match TRBD2. The germline CDR1 and CDR2 sequences are SGHAT and FQNNGV. CDR3 length equals 17 residues. Trimming took 2 bases from V and 0 from J; bases not matched to a gene: 4. CDR3 coding DNA: TGTGCCAGCAGCTTATTTACGGGGGGCTCTGGGGCCAACGTCCTGACTTTC. This encodes CASSLFTGGSGANVLTF.

This chain uses TRBV6-5 with TRBJ2-1; 11 bases are shared with TRBD2. This CDR3 region has 15 residues. The V gene's germline CDR1 is MNHEY and CDR2 SVGAGI. The trim removed 4 bases at V and 4 bases at J, leaving 3 bases unmatched. CDR3 amino acids: CASSLLAGVYNEQFF. The CDR3 region has the DNA TGTGCCAGCAGTTTACTAGCGGGAGTATACAATGAGCAGTTCTTC.

The sample holds a few counts of this clone. The chain joins TRBV2 to TRBJ1-2; the D is unclear. The V and J ends lost 3 bases and 7 bases respectively, with 6 bases between them. This CDR3 contains 11 residues. Germline V gene data show CDR1 as SNHLY and CDR2 as FYNNEI. CDR3 nucleotide sequence: TGTGCCAGCAGTGATTCGGGTGGCTACACCTTC. This sequence encodes CASSDSGGYTF.

The chain has TRBV11-3 and TRBJ2-5; 9 positions match TRBD1. With V trimmed by 2 bases and J by 4 bases, 5 bases remained unmatched. CDR3 length: 15 residues. Looked up from germline, CDR1 is SGHNT and CDR2 is YENEEA. The CDR3 loop is CASSLTVGQGETQYF. In DNA, the CDR3 is TGTGCCAGCAGCTTAACCGTGGGACAGGGAGAGACCCAGTACTTC.

V usage is TRBV20-1 and J usage is TRBJ2-7; 8 bases are shared with TRBD1. The germline V gene encodes CDR1 DFQATT and CDR2 SNEGSKA (reference sequence). V gave up 7 bases and J gave up 7 bases; unmatched junction bases: 6. The CDR3 contains 11 residues. Written as DNA, the CDR3 is TGCAGTGTTGGGGACAGGAGGGAGCAGTACTTC. Protein: CSVGDRREQYF.

The V gene is TRBV2, the J gene TRBJ1-3, with a tentative D call TRBD1 (5 bases). The CDR3 is 16 amino acids. Looked up from germline, CDR1 is SNHLY and CDR2 is FYNNEI. Trimming stripped 6 bases from V and 0 bases from J, with 15 bases between. The CDR3 sequence: CASSSLSGLSGNTIYF. CDR3 DNA: TGTGCCAGCAGCAGCTTATCGGGACTCTCTGGAAACACCATATATTTT.

The CDR3, as DNA: TGTGCCAGCAGTTTATCGTACAGGGGGCTTGGCTACACCTTC. As protein: CASSLSYRGLGYTF. The V call is TRBV27, the J call TRBJ1-2; 9 bases map to TRBD1. Germline loops: CDR1 MNHEY, CDR2 SMNVEV (reference sequence). V was pared by 0 bases and J by 7 bases, with 3 bases of the junction left unmatched. This CDR3 has 14 amino acids.

The V gene is TRBV7-2, the J gene TRBJ1-2, with 11 positions matching TRBD1. The germline CDR1 and CDR2 sequences are SGHTA and FQGNSA. The CDR3 totals 15 residues. V was pared by 1 base and J by 7 bases, with 5 bases of the junction left unmatched. The CDR3 reads CASSLVLGTGGGYTF. As DNA, the CDR3 is TGTGCCAGCAGCTTAGTGTTGGGGACAGGGGGTGGCTACACCTTC. The full variable domain, with the rest looked up from reference TRBV7-2 and TRBJ1-2, is GAGVSQSPSNKVTEKGKDVELRCDPISGHTALYWYRQSLGQGLEFLIYFQGNSAPDKSGLPSDRFSAERTGGSVSTLTIQRTQQEDSAVYLCASSLVLGTGGGYTFGSGTRLTVV.

This clone was detected a few times. The CDR3 protein is CASSLQTYQTGEQFF. CDR3 nucleotide sequence: TGTGCCAGCAGCCTCCAGACTTATCAAACGGGTGAGCAGTTCTTC. This chain connects TRBV7-6 to TRBJ2-1; D is unresolved. The germline V gene has CDR1 SGHVS and CDR2 FNYEAQ. This CDR3 region has 15 residues. V was cut by 5 bases and J by 9 bases, with 20 bases left in between.

V is TRBV5-1 and J is TRBJ2-3; 12 bases align to TRBD2. The germline CDR1 and CDR2 sequences are SGHRS and YFSETQ. The CDR3 is 17 residues long. V shed 4 bases, J shed 2 bases, and the junction held 8 bases outside the gene matches. Here the CDR3 DNA reads TGCGCCAGCAGCAGACGGCTAGCGGGGGGGAACACAGATACGCAGTATTTT. Protein product: CASSRRLAGGNTDTQYF.